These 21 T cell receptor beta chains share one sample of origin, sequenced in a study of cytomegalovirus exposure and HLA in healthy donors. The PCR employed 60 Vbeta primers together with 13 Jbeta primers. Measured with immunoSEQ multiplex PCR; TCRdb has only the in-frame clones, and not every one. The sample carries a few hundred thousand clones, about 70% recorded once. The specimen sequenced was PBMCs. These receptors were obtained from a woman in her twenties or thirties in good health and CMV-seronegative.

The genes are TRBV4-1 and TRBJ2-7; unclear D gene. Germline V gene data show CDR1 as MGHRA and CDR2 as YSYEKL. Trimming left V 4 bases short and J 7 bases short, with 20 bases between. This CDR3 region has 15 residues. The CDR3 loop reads CASSRHSLVDEEQYF. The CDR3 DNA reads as TGCGCCAGCAGCCGGCACAGTTTGGTTGACGAGGAGCAGTACTTC.

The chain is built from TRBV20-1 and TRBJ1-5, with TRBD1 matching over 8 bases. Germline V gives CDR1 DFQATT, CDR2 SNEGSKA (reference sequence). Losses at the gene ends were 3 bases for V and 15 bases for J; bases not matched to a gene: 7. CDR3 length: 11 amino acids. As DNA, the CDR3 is TGCAGTGCTAGCCTGGACAGGGACCTGCATTTT. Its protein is CSASLDRDLHF.

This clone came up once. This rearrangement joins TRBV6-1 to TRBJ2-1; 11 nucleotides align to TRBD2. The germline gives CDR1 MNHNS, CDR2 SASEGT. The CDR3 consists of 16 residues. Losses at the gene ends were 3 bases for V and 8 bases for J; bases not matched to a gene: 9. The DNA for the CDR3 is TGTGCCAGCAGTGATGCTCCGGGACTAGCGGCCCATGAGCAGTTCTTC. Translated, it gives CASSDAPGLAAHEQFF.

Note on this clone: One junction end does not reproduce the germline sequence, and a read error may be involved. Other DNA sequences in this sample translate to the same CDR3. This CDR3 reads CASSDSSYNSPLHF. The CDR3 nucleotides are TGTGCCAGCAGTGATAGCTCCTATAATTCACCCCTCCACTTC. The chain recombines TRBV2 with TRBJ1-6; no definite D call. Germline V gene lookup returns CDR1 SNHLY and CDR2 FYNNEI. This CDR3 is 14 amino acids long.

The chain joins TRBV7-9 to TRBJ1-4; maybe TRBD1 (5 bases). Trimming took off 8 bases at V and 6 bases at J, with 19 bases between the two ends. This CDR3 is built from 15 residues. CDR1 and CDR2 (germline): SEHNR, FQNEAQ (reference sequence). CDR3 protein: CASQGIKFRDEKLFF. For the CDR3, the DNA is TGTGCCAGCCAGGGAATCAAGTTCCGGGATGAAAAACTGTTTTTT.

CDR3 coding DNA: TGCGCCAGCAGCCTAGGACAGGGGGCGTCCTCCAGGTCTGGCTACACCTTC. As protein: CASSLGQGASSRSGYTF. The chain couples TRBV5-1 to TRBJ1-2; 11 bases are shared with TRBD1. Germline CDR1 SGHRS, CDR2 YFSETQ. The CDR3 runs to 17 residues. Trimming took 4 bases from V and 7 from J; bases not matched to a gene: 15.

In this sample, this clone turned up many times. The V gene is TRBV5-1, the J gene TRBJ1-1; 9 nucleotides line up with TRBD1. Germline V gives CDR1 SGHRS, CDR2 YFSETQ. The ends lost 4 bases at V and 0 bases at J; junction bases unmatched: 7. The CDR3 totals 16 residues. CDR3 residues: CASSPGTGYMNTEAFF. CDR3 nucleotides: TGCGCCAGCAGCCCTGGGACAGGGTACATGAACACTGAAGCTTTCTTT.

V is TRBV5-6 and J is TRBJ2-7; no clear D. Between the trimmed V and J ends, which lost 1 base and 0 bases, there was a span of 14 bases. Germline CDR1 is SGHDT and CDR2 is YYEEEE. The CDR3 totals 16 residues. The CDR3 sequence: CASSLITDTNSYEQYF. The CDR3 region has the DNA TGTGCCAGCAGCTTGATAACTGACACAAACTCCTACGAGCAGTACTTC.

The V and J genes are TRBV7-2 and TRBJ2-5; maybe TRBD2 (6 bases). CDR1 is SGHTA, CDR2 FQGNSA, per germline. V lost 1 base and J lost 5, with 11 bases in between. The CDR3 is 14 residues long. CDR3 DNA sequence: TGTGCCAGCAGCTTAGTCGGGAGCGGGGAGACCCAGTACTTC. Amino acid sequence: CASSLVGSGETQYF.

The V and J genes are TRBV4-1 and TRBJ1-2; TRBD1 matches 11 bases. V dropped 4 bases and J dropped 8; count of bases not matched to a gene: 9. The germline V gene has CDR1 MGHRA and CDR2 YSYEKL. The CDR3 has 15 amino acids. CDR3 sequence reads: CASSPVGQGALGYTF. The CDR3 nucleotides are TGCGCCAGCAGCCCAGTCGGACAGGGGGCTTTGGGCTACACCTTC.

The CDR3 protein is CASSTGQDTDTQYF. In nucleotides, the CDR3 is TGTGCCAGCAGCACTGGACAGGACACAGATACGCAGTATTTT. J is TRBJ2-3 and V is TRBV9, with 7 bases that match TRBD1. This CDR3 has 14 amino acids. Germline V gene lookup returns CDR1 SGDLS and CDR2 YYNGEE. Germline trimming cut 4 bases from V and 2 bases from J; bases unmatched to any gene: 4. Together with reference TRBV9 and TRBJ2-3, the CDR3 gives the full variable domain: DSGVTQTPKHLITATGQRVTLRCSPRSGDLSVYWYQQSLDQGLQFLIQYYNGEERAKGNILERFSAQQFPDLHSELNLSSLELGDSALYFCASSTGQDTDTQYFGPGTRLTVL.

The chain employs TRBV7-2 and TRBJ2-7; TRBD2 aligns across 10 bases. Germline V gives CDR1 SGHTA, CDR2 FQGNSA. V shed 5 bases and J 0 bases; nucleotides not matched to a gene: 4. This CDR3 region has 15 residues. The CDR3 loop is CASSIGLADSYEQYF. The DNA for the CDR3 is TGTGCCAGCAGCATCGGACTAGCGGACTCCTACGAGCAGTACTTC.

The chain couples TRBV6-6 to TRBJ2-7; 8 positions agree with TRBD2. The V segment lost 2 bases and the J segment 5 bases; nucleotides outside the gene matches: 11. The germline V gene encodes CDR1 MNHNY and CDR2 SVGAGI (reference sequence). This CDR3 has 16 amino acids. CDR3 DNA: TGTGCCAGCAGTTACACCTCAAGCGGGAGTCTGAACGAGCAGTACTTC. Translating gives CASSYTSSGSLNEQYF.

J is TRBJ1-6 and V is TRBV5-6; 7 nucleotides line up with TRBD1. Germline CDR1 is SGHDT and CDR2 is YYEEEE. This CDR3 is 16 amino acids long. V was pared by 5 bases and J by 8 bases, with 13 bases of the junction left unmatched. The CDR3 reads CASRETEQGSYSPLHF. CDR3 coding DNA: TGTGCCAGCAGGGAAACCGAACAGGGGTCGTATTCACCCCTCCACTTT.

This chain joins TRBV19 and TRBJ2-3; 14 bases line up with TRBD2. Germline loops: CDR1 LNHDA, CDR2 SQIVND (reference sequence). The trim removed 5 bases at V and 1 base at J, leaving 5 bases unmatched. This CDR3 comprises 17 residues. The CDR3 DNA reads TGTGCCAGTAGTCCGCCGACTAGCGGGGGGGGCACAGATACGCAGTATTTT. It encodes CASSPPTSGGGTDTQYF.

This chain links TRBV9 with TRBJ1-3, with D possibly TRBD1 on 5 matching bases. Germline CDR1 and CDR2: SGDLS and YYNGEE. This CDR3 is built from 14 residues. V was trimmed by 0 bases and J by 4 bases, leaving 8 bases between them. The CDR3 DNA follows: TGTGCCAGCAGCGTAGCTCCAGGGGGAAACACCATATATTTT. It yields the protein CASSVAPGGNTIYF.

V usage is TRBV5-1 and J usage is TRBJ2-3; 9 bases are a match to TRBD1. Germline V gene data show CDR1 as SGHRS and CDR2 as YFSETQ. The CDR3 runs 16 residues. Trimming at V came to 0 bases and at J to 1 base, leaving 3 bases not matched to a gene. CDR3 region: CASSLDRGLGTDTQYF. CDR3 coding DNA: TGCGCCAGCAGCTTGGACAGGGGGCTGGGCACAGATACGCAGTATTTT.

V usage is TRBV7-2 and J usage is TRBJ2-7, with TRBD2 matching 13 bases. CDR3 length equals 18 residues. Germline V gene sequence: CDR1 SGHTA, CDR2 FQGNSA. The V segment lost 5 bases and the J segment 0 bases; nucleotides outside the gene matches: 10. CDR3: CASSRPGTSGTSSYEQYF. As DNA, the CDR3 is TGTGCCAGCAGCCGACCCGGGACTAGCGGGACTAGCTCCTACGAGCAGTACTTC.

This CDR3 is CASSPLRGSVAFF. The CDR3 DNA sequence: TGTGCCAGCAGCCCTCTCCGAGGGAGTGTAGCTTTCTTT. The V and J genes are TRBV7-9 and TRBJ1-1; D is uncertain. Looked up from germline, CDR1 is SEHNR and CDR2 is FQNEAQ (reference sequence). The CDR3 contains 13 residues. V was shortened by 5 bases and J by 10 bases, with 17 bases between the two germline ends.

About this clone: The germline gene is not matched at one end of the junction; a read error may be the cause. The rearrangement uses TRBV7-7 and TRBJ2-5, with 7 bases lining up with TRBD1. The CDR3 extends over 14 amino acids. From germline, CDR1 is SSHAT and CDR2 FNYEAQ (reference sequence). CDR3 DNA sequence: TGTGCTAGCAGCCCGACAGGGATGGGGGAGACCCAGTACTTC. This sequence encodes CASSPTGMGETQYF.

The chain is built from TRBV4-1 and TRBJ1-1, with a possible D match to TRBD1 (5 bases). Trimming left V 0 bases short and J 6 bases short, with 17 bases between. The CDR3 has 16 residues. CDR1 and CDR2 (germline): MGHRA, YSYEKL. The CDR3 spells CASSQDSGRAGPEAFF. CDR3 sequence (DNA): TGCGCCAGCAGCCAAGATTCGGGCAGGGCTGGACCTGAAGCTTTCTTT.